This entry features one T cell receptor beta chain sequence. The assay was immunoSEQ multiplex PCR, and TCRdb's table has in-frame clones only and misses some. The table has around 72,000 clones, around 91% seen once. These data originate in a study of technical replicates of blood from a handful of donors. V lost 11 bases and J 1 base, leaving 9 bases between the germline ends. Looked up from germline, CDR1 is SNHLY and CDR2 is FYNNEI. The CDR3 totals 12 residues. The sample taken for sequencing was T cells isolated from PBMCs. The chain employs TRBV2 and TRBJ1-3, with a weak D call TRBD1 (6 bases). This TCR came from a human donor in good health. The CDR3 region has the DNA TGTGCCGGCCAGGGGTCTGGAAACACCATATATTTT. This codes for CAGQGSGNTIYF.